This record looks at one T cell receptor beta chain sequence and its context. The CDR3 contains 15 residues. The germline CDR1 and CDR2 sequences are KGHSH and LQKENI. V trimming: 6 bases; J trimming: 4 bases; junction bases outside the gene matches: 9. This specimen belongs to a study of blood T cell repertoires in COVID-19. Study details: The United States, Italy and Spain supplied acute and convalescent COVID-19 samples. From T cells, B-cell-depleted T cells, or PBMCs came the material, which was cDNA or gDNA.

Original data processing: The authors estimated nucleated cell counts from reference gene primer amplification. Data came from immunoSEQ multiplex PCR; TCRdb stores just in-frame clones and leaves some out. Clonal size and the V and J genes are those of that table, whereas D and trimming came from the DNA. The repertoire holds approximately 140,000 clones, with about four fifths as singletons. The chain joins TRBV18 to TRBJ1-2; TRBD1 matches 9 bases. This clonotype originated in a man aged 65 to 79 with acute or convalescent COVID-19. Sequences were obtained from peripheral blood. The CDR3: CASSEGQGSTYGYTF. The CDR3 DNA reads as TGTGCCAGCTCGGAGGGACAGGGCTCGACCTATGGCTACACCTTC.